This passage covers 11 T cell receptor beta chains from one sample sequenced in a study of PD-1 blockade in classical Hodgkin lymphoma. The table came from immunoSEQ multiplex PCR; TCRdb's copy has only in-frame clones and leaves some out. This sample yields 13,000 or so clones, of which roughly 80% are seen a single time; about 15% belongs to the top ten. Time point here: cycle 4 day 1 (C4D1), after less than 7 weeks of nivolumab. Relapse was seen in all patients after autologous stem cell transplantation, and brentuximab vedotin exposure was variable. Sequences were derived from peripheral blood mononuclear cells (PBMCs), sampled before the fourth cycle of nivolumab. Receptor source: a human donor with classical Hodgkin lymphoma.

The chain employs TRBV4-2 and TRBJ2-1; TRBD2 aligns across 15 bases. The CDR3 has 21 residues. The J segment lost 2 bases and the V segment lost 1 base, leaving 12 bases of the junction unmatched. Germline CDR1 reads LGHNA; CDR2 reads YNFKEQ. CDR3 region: CASSQVSDPWTSGGAYNEQFF. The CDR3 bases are TGTGCCAGCAGCCAAGTGTCTGACCCTTGGACTAGCGGGGGGGCCTACAATGAGCAGTTCTTC.

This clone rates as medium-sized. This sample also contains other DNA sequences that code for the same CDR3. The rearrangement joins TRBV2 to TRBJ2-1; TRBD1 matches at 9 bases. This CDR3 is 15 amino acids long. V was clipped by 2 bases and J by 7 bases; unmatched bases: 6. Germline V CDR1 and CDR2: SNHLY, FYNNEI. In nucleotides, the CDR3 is TGTGCCAGCAGTGAACCGGGACAGGGTGAGAATGAGCAGTTCTTC. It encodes CASSEPGQGENEQFF.

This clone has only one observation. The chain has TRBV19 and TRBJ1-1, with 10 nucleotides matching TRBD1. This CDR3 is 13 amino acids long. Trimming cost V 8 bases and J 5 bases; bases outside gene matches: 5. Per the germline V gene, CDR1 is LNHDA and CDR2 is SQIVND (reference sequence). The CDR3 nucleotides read TGTGCCAGTCAGACAGGGGGCATAACTGAAGCTTTCTTT. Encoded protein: CASQTGGITEAFF.

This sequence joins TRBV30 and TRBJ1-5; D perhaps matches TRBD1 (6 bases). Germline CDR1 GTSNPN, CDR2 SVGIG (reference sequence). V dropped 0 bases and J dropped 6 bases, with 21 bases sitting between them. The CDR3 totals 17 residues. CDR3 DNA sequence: TGTGCCTGGAGTGTAGGGGGTGTGGGGGCTTCACGTCAGCCCCAGCATTTT. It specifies CAWSVGGVGASRQPQHF.

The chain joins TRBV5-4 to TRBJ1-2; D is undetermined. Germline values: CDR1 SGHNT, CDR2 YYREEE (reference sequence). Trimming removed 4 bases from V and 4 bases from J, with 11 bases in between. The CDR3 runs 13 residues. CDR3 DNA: TGTGCCAGCAGCATCGGTATCCTCTATGGCTACACCTTC. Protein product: CASSIGILYGYTF.

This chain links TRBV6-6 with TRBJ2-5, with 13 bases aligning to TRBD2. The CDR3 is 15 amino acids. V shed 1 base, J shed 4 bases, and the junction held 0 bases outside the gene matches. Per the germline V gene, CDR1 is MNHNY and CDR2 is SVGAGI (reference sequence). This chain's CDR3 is CASSYWTSGGETQYF. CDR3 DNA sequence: TGTGCCAGCAGTTACTGGACTAGCGGGGGAGAGACCCAGTACTTC.

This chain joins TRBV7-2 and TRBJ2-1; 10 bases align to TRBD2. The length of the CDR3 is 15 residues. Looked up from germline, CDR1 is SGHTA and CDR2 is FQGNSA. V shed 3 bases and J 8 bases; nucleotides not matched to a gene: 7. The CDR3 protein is CASSLLAGAADEQFF. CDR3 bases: TGTGCCAGCAGCTTGCTAGCGGGGGCTGCGGATGAGCAGTTCTTC.

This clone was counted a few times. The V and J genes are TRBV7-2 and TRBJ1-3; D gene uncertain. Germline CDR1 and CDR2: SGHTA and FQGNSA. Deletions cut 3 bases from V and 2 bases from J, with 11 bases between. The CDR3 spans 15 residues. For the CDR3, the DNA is TGTGCCAGCAGCTTTAGGGTTAGCACTGGAAACACCATATATTTT. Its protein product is CASSFRVSTGNTIYF.

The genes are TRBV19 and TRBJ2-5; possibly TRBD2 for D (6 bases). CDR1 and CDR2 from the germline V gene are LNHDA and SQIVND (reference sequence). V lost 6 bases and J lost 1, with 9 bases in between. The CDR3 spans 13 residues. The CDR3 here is CASSTGGQETQYF. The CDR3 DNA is TGTGCCAGTAGCACCGGGGGCCAAGAGACCCAGTACTTC. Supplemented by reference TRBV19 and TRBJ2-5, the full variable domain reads DGGITQSPKYLFRKEGQNVTLSCEQNLNHDAMYWYRQDPGQGLRLIYYSQIVNDFQKGDIAEGYSVSREKKESFPLTVTSAQKNPTAFYLCASSTGGQETQYFGPGTRLLVL.

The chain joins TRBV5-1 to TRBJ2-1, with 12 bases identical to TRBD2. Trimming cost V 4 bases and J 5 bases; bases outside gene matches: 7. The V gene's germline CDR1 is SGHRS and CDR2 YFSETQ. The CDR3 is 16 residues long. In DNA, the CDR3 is TGCGCCAGCAGCCCCGGCACTAGCGGGGGGAACAATGAGCAGTTCTTC. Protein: CASSPGTSGGNNEQFF.

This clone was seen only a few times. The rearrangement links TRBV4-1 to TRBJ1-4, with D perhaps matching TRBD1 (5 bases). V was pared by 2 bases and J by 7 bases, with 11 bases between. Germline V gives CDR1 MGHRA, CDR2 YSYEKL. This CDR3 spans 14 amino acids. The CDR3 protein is CASSQMRGGEKLFF. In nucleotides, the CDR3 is TGCGCCAGCAGCCAAATGAGGGGTGGTGAAAAACTGTTTTTT.